Detailed here is one T cell receptor beta chain. Its cognate antigen is unknown. The CDR3 runs to 11 residues. Germline V lookup: CDR1 SQVTM, CDR2 ANQGSEA. Per individual sample, eight separate reactions were used to make cDNA. TCRdb reworked the 5' RACE reads into one entry per CDR3 protein, no DNA. The sample table includes about 440,000 distinct CDR3 sequences. The data were taken from a study of monozygotic twins with inflammatory bowel disease. Study-level results: Telling different T cell subtypes apart from each other was not possible.

This TCR derives from a human donor with ulcerative colitis or Crohn's disease, or a healthy co-twin of an affected twin (not recorded which). V usage is TRBV29-1 and J usage is TRBJ1-1. Sequenced: blood. The CDR3 sequence: CSVRENTEAFF.